The 26 T cell receptor beta chains below all came from one sample that was sequenced in a study of vaccination and CD4 T cells after COVID-19. Treatment here: approximately 9-day PBMC culture with coronavirus spike peptide pools or control peptides (ViraFEST assay). During the years 2011-2018, before the COVID-19 pandemic, the unexposed donor's CD4+ T cells were collected. Their target antigens are unknown. The Oncomine TCR Beta short-read assay was applied to DNA of cultured CD4+ T cells. Genomic DNA was isolated from CD4+ T cells that had been cultured. TCRdb re-called the PCR reads through MiXCR, storing one row per CDR3 protein. Here the sample spans around 8,400 distinct CDR3 sequences, 41% being singletons. Sequenced: CD4+ T cells from blood, cultured in vitro. The source of these receptors is a human donor in good health.

J is TRBJ2-1 and V is TRBV20-1; the match to TRBD2 covers 10 bases. V lost 6 bases, J lost 6 bases, and 8 bases stayed unmatched. CDR1 is DFQATT, CDR2 SNEGSKA, per germline (reference sequence). The CDR3 spans 14 residues. The CDR3 DNA reads TGCAGTGCCAAAAGGACTAGCGGACTCAATGAGCAGTTCTTC. Protein product: CSAKRTSGLNEQFF.

This chain joins TRBV4-3 and TRBJ2-5; possibly TRBD1 for D (6 bases). Trimming removed 4 bases at V and 5 bases at J, with 23 bases between. The CDR3 is made up of 17 amino acids. Germline V gives CDR1 LGHNA, CDR2 YSLEER. CDR3: CASSRNGLQGIEETQYF. The DNA for the CDR3 is TGCGCCAGCAGCCGAAATGGGCTACAGGGAATCGAGGAGACCCAGTACTTC.

The chain carries TRBV18 and TRBJ1-5; D unresolved. The CDR3 is 12 residues long. Germline CDR1 KGHSH, CDR2 LQKENI. Trimming pared 1 base from V and 7 bases from J, leaving 5 bases between. This CDR3 reads CASSPQGQPQHF. DNA for the CDR3: TGTGCCAGCTCACCACAAGGGCAGCCCCAGCATTTT.

This clonotype was observed a single time. The chain links TRBV12-3 or TRBV12-4 to TRBJ2-3; 9 bases are a match to TRBD1. The trim removed 5 bases at V and 8 bases at J, leaving 8 bases unmatched. The CDR3 length is 14 residues. The CDR3 DNA is TGTGCCAGCAGTCGCGGGACAGGGATTGGTACGCAGTATTTT. It specifies CASSRGTGIGTQYF.

This clonotype showed up just a few times. The genes are TRBV28 and TRBJ1-2; a possible D gene is TRBD1 (6 bases). The CDR3 is 12 residues long. Deletions cut 6 bases from V and 10 bases from J, with 15 bases between. CDR1 is MDHEN, CDR2 SYDVKM, per germline. CDR3 sequence (DNA): TGTGCCAGCAGCTACGACAGGCGCGACTACACCTTC. Translated, it gives CASSYDRRDYTF.

The gene calls are TRBV28 and TRBJ2-2, with D perhaps TRBD2 (6 bases). V gave up 3 bases and J gave up 6 bases, with 11 bases separating them. The CDR3 has 14 amino acids. The germline gives CDR1 MDHEN, CDR2 SYDVKM. The CDR3: CASSFQGGAGELFF. CDR3 nucleotides: TGTGCCAGCAGTTTTCAGGGCGGGGCCGGGGAGCTGTTTTTT.

This clonotype was counted between two and nine times. The V and J genes are TRBV6-2 or TRBV6-3 and TRBJ1-5; unclear D gene. Between the trimmed V and J ends, which lost 8 bases and 0 bases, there was a span of 5 bases. The CDR3 loop spans 12 amino acids. Germline lookup yields CDR1 MNHEY and CDR2 SVGEGT. CDR3 coding DNA: TGTGCCAGCCGGGATAGCAATCAGCCCCAGCATTTT. It codes for CASRDSNQPQHF.

The chain couples TRBV7-3 to TRBJ1-2, with 9 bases fitting TRBD1. The CDR3 consists of 15 residues. Germline V gives CDR1 SGHTA, CDR2 FQGTGA. The V segment lost 7 bases and the J segment 8 bases; nucleotides outside the gene matches: 14. CDR3 in DNA: TGTGCCAGCACCCGAAGCAAACAGGGGGCAGGAGGCTACACCTTC. Its translation: CASTRSKQGAGGYTF.

This chain joins TRBV10-3 and TRBJ2-7, with TRBD1 matching over 9 bases. This CDR3 region has 14 residues. J gave up 3 bases and V 0 bases, and 0 bases lay outside the gene matches. Looked up from germline, CDR1 is ENHRY and CDR2 is SYGVKD. CDR3 DNA sequence: TGTGCCATCAGTGAGTCGACAGGGGGCTACGAGCAGTACTTC. Protein: CAISESTGGYEQYF.

This clonotype showed up just a few times. The J gene is TRBJ1-2, the V gene TRBV19; 7 bases match TRBD1. Germline V gives CDR1 LNHDA, CDR2 SQIVND (reference sequence). V gave up 5 bases and J gave up 6 bases; unmatched junction bases: 3. The CDR3 totals 12 residues. The CDR3 is CASSQTGHGYTF. The CDR3 coding sequence is TGTGCCAGTAGTCAGACAGGGCATGGCTACACCTTC.

Note on this clonotype: At one boundary the junction diverges from the germline segment, which might be a read error. V gene TRBV28 combines with J gene TRBJ1-3, with D possibly TRBD1 on 5 matching bases. This CDR3 region has 14 residues. Germline CDR1 MDHEN, CDR2 SYDVKM. DNA of the CDR3: TGCGGCGGGTCCAGGGTCAGCTCTGGAAACACCATATATTTT. This encodes CGGSRVSSGNTIYF.

This clonotype was counted once. This chain uses TRBV20-1 with TRBJ2-7, with TRBD1 matching over 8 bases. This CDR3 is built from 14 residues. The J segment lost 5 bases and the V segment lost 4 bases, leaving 10 bases of the junction unmatched. Germline V lookup: CDR1 DFQATT, CDR2 SNEGSKA (reference sequence). The CDR3 protein is CSATTGRGRDEQYF. For the CDR3, the DNA is TGCAGTGCTACGACCGGCAGGGGGCGGGACGAGCAGTACTTC.

On this clonotype itself: One end of the junction is discordant with germline, which a read error may explain. The chain employs TRBV15 and TRBJ1-5, with D hard to call. From germline, CDR1 is LNHNV and CDR2 YYDKDF (reference sequence). This CDR3 is 15 amino acids long. The CDR3 is CATSREDFGNQPQHF. CDR3 nucleotides: TGTGCCACCAGCCGAGAGGACTTCGGCAATCAGCCCCAGCATTTT.

The chain employs TRBV6-2 or TRBV6-3 and TRBJ1-1; D is ambiguous. There are 13 residues in the CDR3. The V gene lost 7 bases and the J gene lost 5 bases, with 14 bases spanning the gap. Per germline, CDR1 MNHEY and CDR2 SVGEGT. As DNA, the CDR3 is TGTGCCAGCACACTAGGAATAGGGACTGAAGCTTTCTTT. Translated, it gives CASTLGIGTEAFF.

The chain uses TRBV28 and TRBJ1-2; no clear D gene. CDR3 length: 14 amino acids. V was shortened by 6 bases and J by 2 bases, with 13 bases between the two germline ends. The V gene's germline CDR1 is MDHEN and CDR2 SYDVKM. CDR3 in amino acids: CASSLVAKNYGYTF. CDR3 DNA sequence: TGTGCCAGCAGCCTAGTCGCAAAGAACTATGGCTACACCTTC.

This clonotype was seen only a few times. This chain connects TRBV24-1 to TRBJ1-6; 9 nucleotides match TRBD1. CDR3 size: 12 residues. Trimming at V came to 10 bases and at J to 18 bases, leaving 12 bases not matched to a gene. Germline CDR1 KGHDR, CDR2 SFDVKD. The CDR3 protein is CATLTGGPTPHF. CDR3 nucleotide sequence: TGTGCCACACTGACAGGGGGTCCAACACCCCACTTT.

The chain has TRBV19 and TRBJ1-1; no firm D call. The V gene lost 4 bases and the J gene lost 6 bases, with 9 bases spanning the gap. The germline gives CDR1 LNHDA, CDR2 SQIVND (reference sequence). This CDR3 is 12 amino acids long. CDR3 sequence (DNA): TGTGCCAGTAGTAGGGAGTTGGCTGAAGCTTTCTTT. Protein product: CASSRELAEAFF.

In its sample, this clonotype was seen a few times. The rearrangement links TRBV7-2 to TRBJ1-1; D is unresolved. Trimming left V 3 bases short and J 0 bases short, with 2 bases between. The germline V gene encodes CDR1 SGHTA and CDR2 FQGNSA. CDR3 length: 12 residues. The CDR3 is CASSFMNTEAFF. The CDR3 DNA reads TGTGCCAGCAGCTTCATGAACACTGAAGCTTTCTTT.

The chain employs TRBV7-2 and TRBJ2-3; 10 bases line up with TRBD2. Germline loops: CDR1 SGHTA, CDR2 FQGNSA. With V trimmed by 5 bases and J by 0 bases, 2 bases remained unmatched. The CDR3 runs to 15 residues. The CDR3 spells CASSQREGSTDTQYF. CDR3 in DNA: TGTGCCAGCAGCCAGCGGGAGGGGAGCACAGATACGCAGTATTTT.

The chain combines TRBV7-9 with TRBJ2-4; D gene uncertain. From germline, CDR1 is SEHNR and CDR2 FQNEAQ (reference sequence). The ends were cut back, 5 bases at V and 5 bases at J, with 13 bases in the middle. The CDR3 has 14 amino acids. The CDR3 spells CASSLGGNQNIQYF. The CDR3 DNA reads TGTGCCAGCAGCCTGGGCGGCAACCAAAACATTCAGTACTTC.

The CDR3 here is CAWNRWEGGYTF. In nucleotides, the CDR3 is TGTGCCTGGAATCGCTGGGAGGGAGGCTACACCTTC. The V and J genes are TRBV30 and TRBJ1-2; D not resolved. CDR3 length: 12 amino acids. Trimming left V 4 bases short and J 8 bases short, with 14 bases between. The V gene's germline CDR1 is GTSNPN and CDR2 SVGIG (reference sequence).

In its sample, this clonotype was seen a few times. The V gene is TRBV20-1, the J gene TRBJ1-2; 7 bases align to TRBD1. Looked up from germline, CDR1 is DFQATT and CDR2 is SNEGSKA (reference sequence). The CDR3 is 16 residues long. J gave up 0 bases and V 6 bases, and 13 bases lay outside the gene matches. The CDR3 reads CSAMGTAGLANYGYTF. The CDR3, as DNA: TGCAGTGCAATGGGGACAGCTGGGCTAGCTAACTATGGCTACACCTTC.

The chain combines TRBV7-2 with TRBJ2-7, with D possibly matching TRBD2 (6 bases). This CDR3 comprises 17 residues. The germline gives CDR1 SGHTA, CDR2 FQGNSA. Trimming shortened V by 3 bases and J by 2 bases, and 20 bases separated the two germline ends. The CDR3 here is CASSFRDSIATAYEQYF. Written as DNA, the CDR3 is TGTGCCAGCAGCTTCAGGGACTCCATTGCAACGGCCTACGAGCAGTACTTC. The full variable domain, completed using reference TRBV7-2 and TRBJ2-7, is GAGVSQSPSNKVTEKGKDVELRCDPISGHTALYWYRQSLGQGLEFLIYFQGNSAPDKSGLPSDRFSAERTGGSVSTLTIQRTQQEDSAVYLCASSFRDSIATAYEQYFGPGTRLTVT.

The chain joins TRBV20-1 to TRBJ2-1, with TRBD2 identical over 7 bases. The J segment lost 7 bases and the V segment lost 0 bases, leaving 9 bases of the junction unmatched. There are 15 residues in the CDR3. Germline V gene sequence: CDR1 DFQATT, CDR2 SNEGSKA (reference sequence). The CDR3 coding sequence is TGCAGTGCTAGAGATTGGGGGGGAACAGGAAATGAGCAGTTCTTC. This gives the protein CSARDWGGTGNEQFF.

The genes are TRBV20-1 and TRBJ2-7; 13 bases are a match to TRBD2. This CDR3 spans 15 amino acids. V lost 6 bases and J lost 2; bases outside the gene matches: 7. Germline assignment: CDR1 DFQATT and CDR2 SNEGSKA (reference sequence). Here the CDR3 DNA reads TGCAGTGCCCGAGGGACTAGCGGGAAAACCTACGAGCAGTACTTC. It is translated as CSARGTSGKTYEQYF.

This sequence joins TRBV21-1 and TRBJ2-5; the table's D call, TRBD1, has no DNA check behind it. TRBV21-1 is tagged as a pseudogene. CDR3 size: 20 residues. Here the CDR3 DNA reads TGTGCCAGCAGCAAAGCTTGGCGGGGACCTGCGCCCGTCGGGTGCGAGACCCAGTACTTC. Translation gives CASSKAWRGPAPVGCETQYF.